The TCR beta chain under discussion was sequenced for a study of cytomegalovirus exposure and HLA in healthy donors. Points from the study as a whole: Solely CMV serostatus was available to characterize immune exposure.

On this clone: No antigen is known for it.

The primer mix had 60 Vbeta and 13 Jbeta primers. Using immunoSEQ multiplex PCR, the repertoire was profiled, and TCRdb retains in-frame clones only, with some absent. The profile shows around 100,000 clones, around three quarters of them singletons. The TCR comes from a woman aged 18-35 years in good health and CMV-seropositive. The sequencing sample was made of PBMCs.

The CDR3 is CASSFLPQGARKDQPQHF. CDR3 nucleotides: TGCGCCAGCAGCTTCCTACCTCAGGGGGCCCGGAAGGACCAGCCCCAGCATTTT. This rearrangement joins TRBV5-1 to TRBJ1-5; 8 bases fit TRBD1. This CDR3 is 18 amino acids long. CDR1 and CDR2 from the germline V gene are SGHRS and YFSETQ. V lost 2 bases to trimming and J lost 7 bases; unmatched junction nucleotides: 17. Complete variable domain (other parts from reference TRBV5-1 and TRBJ1-5): KAGVTQTPRYLIKTRGQQVTLSCSPISGHRSVSWYQQTPGQGLQFLFEYFSETQRNKGNFPGRFSGRQFSNSRSEMNVSTLELGDSALYLCASSFLPQGARKDQPQHFGDGTRLSIL.